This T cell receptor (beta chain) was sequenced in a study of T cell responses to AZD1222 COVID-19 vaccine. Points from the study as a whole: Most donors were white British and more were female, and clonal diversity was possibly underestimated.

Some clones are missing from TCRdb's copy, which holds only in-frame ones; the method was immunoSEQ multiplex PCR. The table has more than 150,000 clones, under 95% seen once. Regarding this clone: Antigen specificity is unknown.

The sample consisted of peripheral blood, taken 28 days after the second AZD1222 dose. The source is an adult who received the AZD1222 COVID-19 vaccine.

The CDR3, as DNA: TGTGCCATCAGTGAGTCGGTGGGACAGGGGGGAAGGACTGAAGCTTTCTTT. Translating it yields CAISESVGQGGRTEAFF. The chain uses TRBV10-3 and TRBJ1-1; 11 nucleotides agree with TRBD1. CDR3 length: 17 amino acids. V lost 0 bases, J lost 5 bases, and 8 bases stayed unmatched. Looked up from germline, CDR1 is ENHRY and CDR2 is SYGVKD.